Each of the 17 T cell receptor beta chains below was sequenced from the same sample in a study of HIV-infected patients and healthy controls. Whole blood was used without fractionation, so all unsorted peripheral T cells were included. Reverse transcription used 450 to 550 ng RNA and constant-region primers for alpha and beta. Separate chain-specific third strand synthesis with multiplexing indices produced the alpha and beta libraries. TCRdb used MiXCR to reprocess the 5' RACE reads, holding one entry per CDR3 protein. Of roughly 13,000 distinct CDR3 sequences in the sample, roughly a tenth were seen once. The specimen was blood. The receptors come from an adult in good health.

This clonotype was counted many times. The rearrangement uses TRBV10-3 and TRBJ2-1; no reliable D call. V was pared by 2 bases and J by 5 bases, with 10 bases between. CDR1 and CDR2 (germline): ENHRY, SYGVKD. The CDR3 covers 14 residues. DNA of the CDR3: TGTGCCATCAGTGAGGGGAATCGAGACAATGAGCAGTTCTTC. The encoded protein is CAISEGNRDNEQFF.

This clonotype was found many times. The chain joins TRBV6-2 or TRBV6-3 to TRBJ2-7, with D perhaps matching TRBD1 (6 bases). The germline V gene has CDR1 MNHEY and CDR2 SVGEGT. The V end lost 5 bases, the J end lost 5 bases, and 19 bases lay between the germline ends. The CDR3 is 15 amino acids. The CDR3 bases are TGTGCCAGCAGTCCCCGCCAGCAGGGGCCCAACGAGCAGTACTTC. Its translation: CASSPRQQGPNEQYF.

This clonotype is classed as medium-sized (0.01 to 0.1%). This CDR3 is CASSMTGRGRTTEAFF. The CDR3 bases are TGTGCCAGTAGTATGACAGGACGGGGGCGTACCACTGAAGCTTTCTTT. V and J are TRBV19 and TRBJ1-1; tentatively, D is TRBD1 (6 bases). Between the trimmed V and J ends, which lost 3 bases and 4 bases, there was a span of 18 bases. This CDR3 has 16 amino acids. The V gene's germline CDR1 is LNHDA and CDR2 SQIVND (reference sequence).

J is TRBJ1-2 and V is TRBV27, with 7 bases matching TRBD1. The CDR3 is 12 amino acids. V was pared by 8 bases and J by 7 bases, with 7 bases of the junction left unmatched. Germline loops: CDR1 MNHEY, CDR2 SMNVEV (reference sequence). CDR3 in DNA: TGTGCCAGCTGCTCTGGGGACAGTGGCTACACCTTC. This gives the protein CASCSGDSGYTF.

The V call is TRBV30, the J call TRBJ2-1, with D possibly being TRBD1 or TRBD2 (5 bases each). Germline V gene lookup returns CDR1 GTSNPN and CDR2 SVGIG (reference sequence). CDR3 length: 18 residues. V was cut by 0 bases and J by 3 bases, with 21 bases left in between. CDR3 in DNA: TGTGCCTGGAGTGTACGTCTGTGGGGGAGAAGCAACTACAATGAGCAGTTCTTC. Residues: CAWSVRLWGRSNYNEQFF.

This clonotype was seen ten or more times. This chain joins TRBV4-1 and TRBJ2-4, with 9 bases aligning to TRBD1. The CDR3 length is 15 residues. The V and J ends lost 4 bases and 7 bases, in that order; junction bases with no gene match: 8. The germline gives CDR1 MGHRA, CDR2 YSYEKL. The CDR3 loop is CASSLIGTGFNIQYF. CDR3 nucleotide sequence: TGCGCCAGCAGCCTTATAGGGACAGGGTTCAACATTCAGTACTTC.

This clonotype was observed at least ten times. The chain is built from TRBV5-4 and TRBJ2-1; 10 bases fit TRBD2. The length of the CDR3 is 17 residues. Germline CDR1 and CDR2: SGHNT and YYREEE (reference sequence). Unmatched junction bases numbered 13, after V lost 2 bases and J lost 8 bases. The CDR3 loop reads CASSFALAGVPEDEQFF. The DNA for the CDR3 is TGTGCCAGCAGCTTTGCTCTAGCGGGAGTCCCTGAAGATGAGCAGTTCTTC. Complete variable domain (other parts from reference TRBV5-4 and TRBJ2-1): ETGVTQSPTHLIKTRGQQVTLRCSSQSGHNTVSWYQQALGQGPQFIFQYYREEENGRGNFPPRFSGLQFPNYSSELNVNALELDDSALYLCASSFALAGVPEDEQFFGPGTRLTVL.

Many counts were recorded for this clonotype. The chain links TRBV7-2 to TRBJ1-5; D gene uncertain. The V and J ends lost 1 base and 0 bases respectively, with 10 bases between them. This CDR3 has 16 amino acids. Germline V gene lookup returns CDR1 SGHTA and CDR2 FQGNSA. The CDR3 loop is CASSLVSDVSNQPQHF. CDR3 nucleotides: TGTGCCAGCAGCTTAGTTTCAGACGTTAGCAATCAGCCCCAGCATTTT.

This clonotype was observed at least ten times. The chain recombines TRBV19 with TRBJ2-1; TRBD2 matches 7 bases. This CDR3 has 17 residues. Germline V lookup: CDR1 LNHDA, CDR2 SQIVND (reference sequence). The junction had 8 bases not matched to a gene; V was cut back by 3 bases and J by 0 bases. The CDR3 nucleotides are TGTGCCAGTAGTATTGCAAGCGGGGTTCGCTCCTACAATGAGCAGTTCTTC. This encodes CASSIASGVRSYNEQFF. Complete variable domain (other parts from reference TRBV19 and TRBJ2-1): DGGITQSPKYLFRKEGQNVTLSCEQNLNHDAMYWYRQDPGQGLRLIYYSQIVNDFQKGDIAEGYSVSREKKESFPLTVTSAQKNPTAFYLCASSIASGVRSYNEQFFGPGTRLTVL.

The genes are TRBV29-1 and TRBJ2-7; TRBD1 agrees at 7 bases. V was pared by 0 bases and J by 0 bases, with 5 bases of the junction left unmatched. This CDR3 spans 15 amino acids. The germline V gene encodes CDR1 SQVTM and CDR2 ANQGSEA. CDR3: CSVEDPGGSSYEQYF. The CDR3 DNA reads TGCAGCGTTGAAGATCCAGGGGGAAGCTCCTACGAGCAGTACTTC.

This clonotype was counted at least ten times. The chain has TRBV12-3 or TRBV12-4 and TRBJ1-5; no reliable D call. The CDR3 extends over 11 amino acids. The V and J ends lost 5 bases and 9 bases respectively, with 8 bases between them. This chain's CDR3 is CASSRVGPQHF. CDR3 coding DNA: TGTGCCAGCAGTCGTGTGGGGCCCCAGCATTTT.

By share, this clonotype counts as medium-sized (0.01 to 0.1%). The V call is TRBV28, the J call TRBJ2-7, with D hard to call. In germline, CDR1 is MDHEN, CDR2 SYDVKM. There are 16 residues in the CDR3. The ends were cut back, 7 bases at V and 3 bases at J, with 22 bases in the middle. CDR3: CASKKRRARGGYEQYF. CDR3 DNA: TGTGCCAGCAAAAAACGCCGGGCCCGAGGTGGCTACGAGCAGTACTTC. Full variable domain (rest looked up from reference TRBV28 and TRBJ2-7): DVKVTQSSRYLVKRTGEKVFLECVQDMDHENMFWYRQDPGLGLRLIYFSYDVKMKEKGDIPEGYSVSREKKERFSLILESASTNQTSMYLCASKKRRARGGYEQYFGPGTRLTVT.

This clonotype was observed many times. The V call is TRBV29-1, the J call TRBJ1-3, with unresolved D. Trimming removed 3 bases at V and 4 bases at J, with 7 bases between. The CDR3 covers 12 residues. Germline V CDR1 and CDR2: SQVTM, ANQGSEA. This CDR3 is CSVESDGNTIYF. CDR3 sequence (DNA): TGCAGCGTTGAGTCAGACGGAAACACCATATATTTT.

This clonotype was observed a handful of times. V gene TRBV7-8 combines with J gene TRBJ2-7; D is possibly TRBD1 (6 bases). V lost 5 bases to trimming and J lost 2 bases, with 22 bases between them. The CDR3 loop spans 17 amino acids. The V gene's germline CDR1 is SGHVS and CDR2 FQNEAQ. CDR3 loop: CASSPGPGQRGPYEQYF. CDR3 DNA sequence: TGTGCCAGCAGCCCGGGACCTGGACAGCGCGGTCCCTACGAGCAGTACTTC.

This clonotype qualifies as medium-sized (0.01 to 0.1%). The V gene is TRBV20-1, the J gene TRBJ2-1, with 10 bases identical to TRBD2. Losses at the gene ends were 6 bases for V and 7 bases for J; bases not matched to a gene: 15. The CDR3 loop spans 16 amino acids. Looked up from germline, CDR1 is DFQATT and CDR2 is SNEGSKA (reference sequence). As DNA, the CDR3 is TGCAGTGCCCTCCCGCTAGCGGGAGAGGGTATAAATGAGCAGTTCTTC. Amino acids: CSALPLAGEGINEQFF.

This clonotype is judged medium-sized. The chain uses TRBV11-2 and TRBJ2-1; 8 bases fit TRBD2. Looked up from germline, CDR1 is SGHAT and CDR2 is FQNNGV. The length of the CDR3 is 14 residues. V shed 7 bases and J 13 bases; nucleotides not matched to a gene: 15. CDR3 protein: CASTPLAAGVSQFF. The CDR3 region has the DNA TGTGCCAGCACCCCTCTGGCAGCGGGAGTATCTCAGTTCTTC. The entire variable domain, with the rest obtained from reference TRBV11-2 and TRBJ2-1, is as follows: EAGVAQSPRYKIIEKRQSVAFWCNPISGHATLYWYQQILGQGPKLLIQFQNNGVVDDSQLPKDRFSAERLKGVDSTLKIQPAKLEDSAVYLCASTPLAAGVSQFFGPGTRLTVL.

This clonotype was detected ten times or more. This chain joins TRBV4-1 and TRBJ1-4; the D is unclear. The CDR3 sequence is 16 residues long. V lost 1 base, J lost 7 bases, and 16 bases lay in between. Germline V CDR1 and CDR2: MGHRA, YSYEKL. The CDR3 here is CASSQGLLGSGEKLFF. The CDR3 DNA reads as TGCGCCAGCAGCCAAGGCCTATTGGGGAGTGGTGAAAAACTGTTTTTT.